These 22 T cell receptor beta chains were all obtained from the same sample, sequenced in a study of regulatory T cells in long-lasting Graves disease. For TCR beta, libraries came from iRepertoire HTBI primers and Arm-PCR of CDR3 regions. TCRdb redid the calling of the multiplex PCR reads with MiXCR, one entry per CDR3 protein. The repertoire has about 540,000 distinct CDR3 sequences, roughly 14% of them found once; the top ten carry under 10%. Time point of the sample: newly diagnosed GD, antithyroid drugs for less than 3 months. RNA from PBMCs was the source of the TCR library. These same data were also listed under a study on T cells in Graves' hyperthyroidism and ophthalmopathy.

Sequencing was performed on peripheral blood mononuclear cells (PBMCs), taken at new diagnosis, from a patient treated with antithyroid drugs. These receptors originate from a man between 25 and 39 years old with Graves disease.

Concerning this clonotype itself: This may be a read error, as it is one base from a much larger clone. The chain combines TRBV6-1 with TRBJ1-2; unclear D gene. Trimming removed 6 bases at V and 1 base at J, with 30 bases between. This CDR3 has 20 amino acids. Germline V gives CDR1 MNHNS, CDR2 SASEGT. As DNA, the CDR3 is TGTGCCAGCAGGCCCCGGAGCAGCACCAGACTGGTGACTAGTAACTATGGCTACACCTTC. Its protein product is CASRPRSSTRLVTSNYGYTF.

The sample holds many counts of this clonotype. This chain connects TRBV12-3 or TRBV12-4 to TRBJ1-1; unclear D gene. The CDR3 totals 12 residues. V was pared by 6 bases and J by 3 bases, with 8 bases between. This CDR3 is CASSPPDTEAFF. The CDR3, as DNA: TGTGCCAGCAGCCCCCCGGACACTGAAGCTTTCTTT.

The chain carries TRBV7-8 and TRBJ1-2, with a weak D call TRBD1 (6 bases). The ends were cut back, 2 bases at V and 2 bases at J, with 15 bases in the middle. CDR1 SGHVS and CDR2 FQNEAQ come from the germline V gene. This CDR3 is 16 amino acids long. In nucleotides, the CDR3 is TGTGCCAGCAGCTTATCCGGGACACTATACAACTATGGCTACACCTTC. Its translation: CASSLSGTLYNYGYTF.

The CDR3 region has the DNA TGTGCCAGCTCAGCCCGACTAGCGGACCAAGAGACCCAGTACTTC. Translated, it gives CASSARLADQETQYF. This sequence joins TRBV18 and TRBJ2-5; the match to TRBD2 covers 9 bases. CDR1 is KGHSH, CDR2 LQKENI, per germline. With V trimmed by 5 bases and J by 0 bases, 4 bases remained unmatched. The CDR3 runs to 15 residues. Based on the CDR3 plus reference TRBV18 and TRBJ2-5, the full variable domain is NAGVMQNPRHLVRRRGQEARLRCSPMKGHSHVYWYRQLPEEGLKFMVYLQKENIIDESGMPKERFSAEFPKEGPSILRIQQVVRGDSAAYFCASSARLADQETQYFGPGTRLLVL.

This clonotype was detected many times. This sequence joins TRBV12-3 or TRBV12-4 and TRBJ2-2; D is perhaps TRBD1 (6 bases). This CDR3 is 19 amino acids long. The V gene lost 3 bases and the J gene lost 0 bases, with 20 bases spanning the gap. CDR3 in DNA: TGTGCCAGCAGTTTTCGTTTGTCAGGGGTCTTTTCGAACACCGGGGAGCTGTTTTTT. Protein: CASSFRLSGVFSNTGELFF.

This clonotype was observed at least ten times. V usage is TRBV28 and J usage is TRBJ2-7; D remains ambiguous. V shed 2 bases and J shed 6 bases, with 8 bases lying between them. The CDR3 consists of 12 residues. Germline V gene lookup returns CDR1 MDHEN and CDR2 SYDVKM. The CDR3, as DNA: TGTGCCAGCAGTTTAGGGCCGTTCGAGCAGTACTTC. It codes for CASSLGPFEQYF.

V and J are TRBV10-3 and TRBJ2-3; possible D gene TRBD2, 6 bases. This CDR3 region has 14 residues. Trimming shortened V by 4 bases and J by 6 bases, and 14 bases separated the two germline ends. CDR1 ENHRY and CDR2 SYGVKD come from the germline V gene. The DNA of the CDR3 is TGTGCCATCAGTGCCCCCAGGGAGGCGGATACGCAGTATTTT. It specifies CAISAPREADTQYF.

Turning to this clonotype: A much larger clone sits a single nucleotide away, making a read error possible. V and J are TRBV5-1 and TRBJ2-2, with unresolved D. Trimming left V 0 bases short and J 5 bases short, with 5 bases between. Germline loops: CDR1 SGHRS, CDR2 YFSETQ. The CDR3 consists of 13 residues. CDR3 in DNA: TGCGCCAGCAGCTTGGAGAAAACCGGGGAGCTGTTTTTT. This encodes CASSLEKTGELFF. The whole variable domain, remainder taken from reference TRBV5-1 and TRBJ2-2, is KAGVTQTPRYLIKTRGQQVTLSCSPISGHRSVSWYQQTPGQGLQFLFEYFSETQRNKGNFPGRFSGRQFSNSRSEMNVSTLELGDSALYLCASSLEKTGELFFGEGSRLTVL.

The chain employs TRBV24-1 and TRBJ2-1; perhaps TRBD2 as D (5 bases). V lost 2 bases and J 0 bases, leaving 16 bases between the germline ends. This CDR3 is 18 amino acids long. CDR1 and CDR2 (germline): KGHDR, SFDVKD. In DNA, the CDR3 is TGTGCCACCAGTGATTCCCCGACGGGAAAAAGCTCCTACAATGAGCAGTTCTTC. Protein product: CATSDSPTGKSSYNEQFF.

This clonotype occurred many times. The V gene is TRBV28, the J gene TRBJ2-7; 8 nucleotides line up with TRBD1. Germline V gene lookup returns CDR1 MDHEN and CDR2 SYDVKM. J was trimmed by 3 bases and V by 5 bases; bases with no gene match: 9. The CDR3 runs 15 residues. The CDR3 region has the DNA TGTGCCAGCAGTAGCCCCACAGGGGGTTACTACGAGCAGTACTTC. It yields the protein CASSSPTGGYYEQYF.

This clonotype was seen many times. The chain recombines TRBV12-3 or TRBV12-4 with TRBJ2-5; 8 nucleotides match TRBD2. The J segment lost 7 bases and the V segment lost 6 bases, leaving 10 bases of the junction unmatched. The CDR3 spans 14 residues. Written as DNA, the CDR3 is TGTGCCAGCAGCGCAGCGGGAGCAGGGAGGACCCAGTACTTC. It codes for CASSAAGAGRTQYF.

In this sample, this clonotype turned up a few times. The chain uses TRBV7-9 and TRBJ1-5; D is uncertain. V lost 1 base and J lost 2, with 15 bases in between. This CDR3 is 17 amino acids long. In germline, CDR1 is SEHNR, CDR2 FQNEAQ (reference sequence). CDR3 loop: CASSLGNGVGGNQPQHF. CDR3 nucleotides: TGTGCCAGCAGCTTAGGAAATGGGGTGGGTGGCAATCAGCCCCAGCATTTT.

This clonotype showed up just a few times. The chain has TRBV2 and TRBJ2-1, with unresolved D. The CDR3 sequence is 15 residues long. The ends were cut back, 7 bases at V and 10 bases at J, with 23 bases in the middle. Germline assignment: CDR1 SNHLY and CDR2 FYNNEI. The CDR3 region is CASNILQNTMIEQFF. The CDR3 nucleotides are TGTGCCAGCAATATCTTACAGAATACAATGATAGAGCAGTTCTTC.

This clonotype was recorded at least ten times. The rearrangement uses TRBV11-2 and TRBJ2-5, with a possible D match to TRBD2 (6 bases). This CDR3 is 15 amino acids long. Trimming left V 4 bases short and J 2 bases short, with 14 bases between. Germline CDR1 SGHAT, CDR2 FQNNGV. CDR3: CASSSGPGAQETQYF. DNA for the CDR3: TGTGCCAGCAGCTCAGGACCGGGAGCACAAGAGACCCAGTACTTC.

This clonotype was observed at least ten times. The chain has TRBV5-1 and TRBJ2-1, with a tentative D call TRBD1 (6 bases). The CDR3 spans 13 residues. Between the trimmed V and J ends, which lost 7 bases and 7 bases, there was a span of 15 bases. Germline values: CDR1 SGHRS, CDR2 YFSETQ. CDR3 in amino acids: CASSKAGENEQFF. The CDR3 bases are TGCGCCAGCTCTAAGGCAGGGGAGAATGAGCAGTTCTTC.

This chain links TRBV5-4 with TRBJ2-1; D remains ambiguous. This CDR3 has 17 amino acids. The V gene lost 0 bases and the J gene lost 0 bases, with 13 bases spanning the gap. Germline loops: CDR1 SGHNT, CDR2 YYREEE (reference sequence). CDR3 nucleotides: TGTGCCAGCAGCTTGGCCGGAGCGCCCAGCTCCTACAATGAGCAGTTCTTC. This sequence encodes CASSLAGAPSSYNEQFF.

Many counts were recorded for this clonotype. The chain employs TRBV27 and TRBJ2-3; D is undetermined. V lost 3 bases, J lost 6 bases, and 13 bases lay in between. CDR1 and CDR2 from the germline V gene are MNHEY and SMNVEV (reference sequence). The CDR3 runs 14 residues. The chain's CDR3 is CASSFGLGSDTQYF. CDR3 sequence (DNA): TGTGCCAGCAGTTTTGGGCTAGGCAGCGATACGCAGTATTTT.

This clonotype was seen at least ten times. CDR3 DNA sequence: TGCAGCGCCGGACAGGATGTAGAGACCCAGTACTTC. As protein: CSAGQDVETQYF. The chain carries TRBV29-1 and TRBJ2-5; 7 bases are shared with TRBD1. V lost 7 bases, J lost 4 bases, and 6 bases stayed unmatched. Germline values: CDR1 SQVTM, CDR2 ANQGSEA. This CDR3 region has 12 residues.

Here the CDR3 DNA reads TGCGCCAGCAGCCAAGATGCCCTAGCGGGAGGGGCCTACGAGCAGTACTTC. This encodes CASSQDALAGGAYEQYF. This chain joins TRBV4-1 and TRBJ2-7, with 12 bases aligning to TRBD2. The CDR3 length is 17 residues. Germline lookup yields CDR1 MGHRA and CDR2 YSYEKL. J was trimmed by 2 bases and V by 0 bases; bases with no gene match: 5.

Comments on this clonotype: Being one base from a much bigger clone, this may be a read error. This chain links TRBV12-3 or TRBV12-4 with TRBJ2-1; the match to TRBD2 covers 10 bases. After removal of 6 bases from V and 6 bases from J, the junction contained 5 bases not matched to a gene. The CDR3 loop spans 14 amino acids. CDR3 in DNA: TGTGCCAGCAGGGGGTCTAGCGGGAGCAATGAGCAGTTCTTC. Translating gives CASRGSSGSNEQFF.

The chain carries TRBV6-2 or TRBV6-3 and TRBJ1-5; weak D call: TRBD1 (5 bases). CDR1 MNHEY and CDR2 SVGEGT come from the germline V gene. V shed 2 bases and J shed 11 bases, with 13 bases lying between them. The CDR3 runs 13 residues. CDR3: CASSYAGVPTQHF. In nucleotides, the CDR3 is TGTGCCAGCAGTTACGCGGGGGTTCCGACCCAGCATTTT.

This clonotype was observed at least ten times. The chain uses TRBV12-3 or TRBV12-4 and TRBJ1-2; TRBD1 matches at 7 bases. The CDR3 is 15 residues long. The junction had 13 bases not matched to a gene; V was cut back by 6 bases and J by 6 bases. The CDR3 region is CASRVGAGGRNGYTF. The CDR3 nucleotides read TGTGCCAGCAGGGTCGGGGCAGGGGGAAGAAATGGCTACACCTTC.